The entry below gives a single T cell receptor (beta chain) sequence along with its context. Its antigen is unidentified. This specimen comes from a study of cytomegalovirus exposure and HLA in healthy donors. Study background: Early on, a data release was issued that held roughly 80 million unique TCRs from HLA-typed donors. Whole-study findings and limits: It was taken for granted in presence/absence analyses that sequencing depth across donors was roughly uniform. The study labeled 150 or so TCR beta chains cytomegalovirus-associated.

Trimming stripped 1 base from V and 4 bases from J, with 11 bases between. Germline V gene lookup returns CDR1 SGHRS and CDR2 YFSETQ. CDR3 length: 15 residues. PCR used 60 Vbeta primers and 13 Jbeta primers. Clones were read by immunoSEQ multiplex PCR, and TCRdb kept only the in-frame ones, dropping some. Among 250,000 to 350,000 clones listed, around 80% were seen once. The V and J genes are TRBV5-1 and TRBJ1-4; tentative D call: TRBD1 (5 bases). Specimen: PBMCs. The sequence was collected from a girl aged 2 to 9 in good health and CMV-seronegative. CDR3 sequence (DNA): TGCGCCAGCAGCTTGTCCCCAAGGGGTAATGAAAAACTGTTTTTT. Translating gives CASSLSPRGNEKLFF.